The clone carrying this T cell receptor beta chain was picked up a small number of times. Its antigen remains unknown. Viral peptide pool expansion of antigen-specific CD4+ T cells preceded sequencing in the ViraFEST assay. Subsequent to a culture period of more than 9 days, CD4+ T cells were isolated. Between March and December 2020, the person had a SARS-CoV-2 infection that PCR confirmed. Each culture well received under 2.5 million PBMC. These cells were then cultured in IMDM with 9.5 to 10 IU/ml IL-2 and around 9.6 ug/ml peptides. This entry comes from a study of vaccination effects on CD4 cells after COVID-19. The CDR3 has 14 residues. Germline CDR1 KGHSH, CDR2 LQKENI. The V end was cut by 2 bases, the J end by 3 bases, with 11 bases between. Assay: immunoSEQ multiplex PCR; the TCRdb copy retains only in-frame clones and omits some. The data hold tens of thousands of clones, with 60% to 80% observed a single time.

Study results and caveats: Clones of infection and vaccine origin contracted markedly late after vaccination.

The TCR was taken from a human donor who had a prior SARS-CoV-2 infection. J is TRBJ2-7 and V is TRBV18; TRBD2 might be the D (5 bases). The starting material was CD4+ T cells from PBMCs cultured with HCoV-NL63 spike peptides, obtained before COVID-19 vaccination. The CDR3 reads CASSPGRTLYEQYF. In DNA, the CDR3 is TGTGCCAGCTCACCAGGGAGAACTCTCTACGAGCAGTACTTC.